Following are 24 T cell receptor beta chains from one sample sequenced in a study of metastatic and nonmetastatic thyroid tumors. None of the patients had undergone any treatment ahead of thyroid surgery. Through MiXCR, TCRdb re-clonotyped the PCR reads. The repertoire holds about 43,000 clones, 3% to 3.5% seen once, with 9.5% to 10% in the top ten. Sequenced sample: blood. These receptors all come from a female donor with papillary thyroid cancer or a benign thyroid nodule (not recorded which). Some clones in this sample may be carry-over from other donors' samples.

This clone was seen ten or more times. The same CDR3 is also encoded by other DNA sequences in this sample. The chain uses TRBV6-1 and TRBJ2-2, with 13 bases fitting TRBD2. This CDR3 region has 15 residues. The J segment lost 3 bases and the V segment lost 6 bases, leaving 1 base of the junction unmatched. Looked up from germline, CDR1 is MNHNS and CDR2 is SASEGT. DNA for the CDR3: TGTGCCAGCAGCACTAGCGGGAGGGACACCGGGGAGCTGTTTTTT. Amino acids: CASSTSGRDTGELFF.

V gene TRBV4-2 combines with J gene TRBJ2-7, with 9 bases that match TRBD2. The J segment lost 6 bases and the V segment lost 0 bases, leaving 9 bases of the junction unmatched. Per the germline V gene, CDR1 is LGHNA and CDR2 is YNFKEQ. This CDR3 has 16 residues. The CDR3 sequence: CASSQDQPSGVGEQYF. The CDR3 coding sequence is TGTGCCAGCAGCCAAGACCAGCCTAGCGGGGTGGGCGAGCAGTACTTC.

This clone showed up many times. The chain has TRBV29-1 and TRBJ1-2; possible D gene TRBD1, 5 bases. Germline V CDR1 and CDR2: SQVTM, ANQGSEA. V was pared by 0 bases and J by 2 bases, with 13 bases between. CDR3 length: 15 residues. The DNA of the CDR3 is TGCAGCGTTGAAGATCACCGGGACGCAAACTATGGCTACACCTTC. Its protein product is CSVEDHRDANYGYTF. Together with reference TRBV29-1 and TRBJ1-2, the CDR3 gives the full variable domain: SAVISQKPSRDICQRGTSLTIQCQVDSQVTMMFWYRQQPGQSLTLIATANQGSEATYESGFVIDKFPISRPNLTFSTLTVSNMSPEDSSIYLCSVEDHRDANYGYTFGSGTRLTVV.

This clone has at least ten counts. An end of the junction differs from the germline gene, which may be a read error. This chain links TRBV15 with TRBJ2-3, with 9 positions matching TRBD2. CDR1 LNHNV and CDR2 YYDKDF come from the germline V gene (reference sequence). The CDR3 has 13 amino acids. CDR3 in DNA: TGTGCCACCCGGCGGGAGGGCACAAATACGCAGTATTTT. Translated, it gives CATRREGTNTQYF.

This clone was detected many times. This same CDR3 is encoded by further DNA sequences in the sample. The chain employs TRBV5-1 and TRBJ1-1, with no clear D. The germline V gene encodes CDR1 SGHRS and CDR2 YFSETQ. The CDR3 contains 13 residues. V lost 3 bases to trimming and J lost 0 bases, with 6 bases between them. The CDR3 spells CASSSPVNTEAFF. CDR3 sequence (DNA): TGCGCCAGCAGCTCCCCAGTGAACACTGAAGCTTTCTTT.

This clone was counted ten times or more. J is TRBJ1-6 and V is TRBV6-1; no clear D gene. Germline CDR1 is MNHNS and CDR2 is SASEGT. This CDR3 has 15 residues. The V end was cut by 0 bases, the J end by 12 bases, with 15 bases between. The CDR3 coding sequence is TGTGCCAGCAGTGAAGCGGGTCAGTCTGGATTACCCCTCCACTTT. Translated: CASSEAGQSGLPLHF.

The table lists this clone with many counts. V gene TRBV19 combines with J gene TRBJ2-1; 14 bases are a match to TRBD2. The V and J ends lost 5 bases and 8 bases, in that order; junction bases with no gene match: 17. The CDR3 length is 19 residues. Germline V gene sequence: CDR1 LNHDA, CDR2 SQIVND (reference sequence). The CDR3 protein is CASSDRGRKTSGRADEQFF. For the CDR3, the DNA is TGTGCCAGTAGTGACAGGGGGCGAAAGACTAGCGGGAGGGCCGATGAGCAGTTCTTC.

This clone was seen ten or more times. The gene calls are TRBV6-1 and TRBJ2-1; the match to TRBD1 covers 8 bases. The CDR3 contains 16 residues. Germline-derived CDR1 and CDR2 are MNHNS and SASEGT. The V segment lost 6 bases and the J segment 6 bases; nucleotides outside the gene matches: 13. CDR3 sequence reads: CASSDLGQGRINEQFF. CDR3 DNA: TGTGCCAGCAGCGACTTAGGACAGGGCAGGATCAATGAGCAGTTCTTC.

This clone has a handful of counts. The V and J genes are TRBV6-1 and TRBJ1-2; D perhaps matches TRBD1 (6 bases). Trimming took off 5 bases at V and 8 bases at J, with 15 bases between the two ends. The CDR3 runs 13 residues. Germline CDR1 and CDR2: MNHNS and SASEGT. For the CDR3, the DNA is TGTGCCAGCAGTTCGGCAGGGGTGGGAGGCTACACCTTC. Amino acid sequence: CASSSAGVGGYTF.

DNA of the CDR3: TGTGCCAGCAGTTTACTAGCGGGAGCTGTTGAGCAGTACTTC. Protein sequence: CASSLLAGAVEQYF. This chain links TRBV27 with TRBJ2-7; 10 nucleotides agree with TRBD2. CDR1 and CDR2 from the germline V gene are MNHEY and SMNVEV (reference sequence). The J segment lost 7 bases and the V segment lost 2 bases, leaving 5 bases of the junction unmatched. This CDR3 is 14 amino acids long.

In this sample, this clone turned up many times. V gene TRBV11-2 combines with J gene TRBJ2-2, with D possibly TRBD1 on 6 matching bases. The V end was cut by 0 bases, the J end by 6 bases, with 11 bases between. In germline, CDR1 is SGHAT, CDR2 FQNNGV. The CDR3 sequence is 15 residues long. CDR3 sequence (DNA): TGTGCCAGCAGCTTAGATCTAGGGGGAGCCGGGGAGCTGTTTTTT. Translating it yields CASSLDLGGAGELFF.

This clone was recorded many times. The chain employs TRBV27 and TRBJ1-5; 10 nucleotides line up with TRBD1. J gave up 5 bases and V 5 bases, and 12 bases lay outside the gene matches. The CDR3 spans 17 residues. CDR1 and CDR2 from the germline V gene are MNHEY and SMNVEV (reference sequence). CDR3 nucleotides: TGTGCCAGCAGTCTAACCCGGACAGGGGGGCTTCATCAGCCCCAGCATTTT. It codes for CASSLTRTGGLHQPQHF.

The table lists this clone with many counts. The CDR3 DNA is TGTGCCAGCATTCAATTCAGGGGGTTGGGAGTTCAGTACTTC. Translated, it gives CASIQFRGLGVQYF. The chain uses TRBV6-1 and TRBJ2-4, with TRBD1 identical over 7 bases. Germline CDR1 reads MNHNS; CDR2 reads SASEGT. This CDR3 has 14 amino acids. V gave up 7 bases and J gave up 11 bases; unmatched junction bases: 14.

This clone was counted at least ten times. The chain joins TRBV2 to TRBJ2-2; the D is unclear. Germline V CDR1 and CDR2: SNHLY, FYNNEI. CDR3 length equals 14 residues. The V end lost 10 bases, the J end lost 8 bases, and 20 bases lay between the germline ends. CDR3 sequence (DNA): TGTGCCAACGGCGCCGCCGGACGTTCGGGGGAGCTGTTTTTT. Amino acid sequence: CANGAAGRSGELFF.

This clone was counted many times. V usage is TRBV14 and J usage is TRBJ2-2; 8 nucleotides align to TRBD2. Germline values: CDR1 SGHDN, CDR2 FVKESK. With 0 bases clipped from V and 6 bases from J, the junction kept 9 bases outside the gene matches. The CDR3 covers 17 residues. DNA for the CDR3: TGTGCCAGCAGCCAAGAGTTCGGGAGGGCCCTCCCCGGGGAGCTGTTTTTT. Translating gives CASSQEFGRALPGELFF.

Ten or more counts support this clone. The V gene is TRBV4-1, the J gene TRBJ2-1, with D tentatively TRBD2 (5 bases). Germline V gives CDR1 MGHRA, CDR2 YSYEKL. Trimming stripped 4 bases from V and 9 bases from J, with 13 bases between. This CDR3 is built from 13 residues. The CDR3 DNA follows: TGCGCCAGCAGCCTAAAACAGCGGAGTGAGCAGTTCTTC. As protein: CASSLKQRSEQFF.

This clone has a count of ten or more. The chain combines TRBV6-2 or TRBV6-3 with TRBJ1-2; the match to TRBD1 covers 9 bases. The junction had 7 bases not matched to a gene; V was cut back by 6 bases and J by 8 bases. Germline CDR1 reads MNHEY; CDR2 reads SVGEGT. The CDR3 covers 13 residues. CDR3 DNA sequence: TGTGCCAGCAGGCCACAGGGGGCGCGCGGCTACACCTTC. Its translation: CASRPQGARGYTF.

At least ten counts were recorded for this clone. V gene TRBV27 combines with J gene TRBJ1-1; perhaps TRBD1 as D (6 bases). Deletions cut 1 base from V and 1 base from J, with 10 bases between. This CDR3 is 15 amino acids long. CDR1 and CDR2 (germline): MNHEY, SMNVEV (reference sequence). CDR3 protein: CASSLFGGPNTEAFF. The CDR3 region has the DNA TGTGCCAGCAGTTTATTCGGGGGCCCGAACACTGAAGCTTTCTTT.

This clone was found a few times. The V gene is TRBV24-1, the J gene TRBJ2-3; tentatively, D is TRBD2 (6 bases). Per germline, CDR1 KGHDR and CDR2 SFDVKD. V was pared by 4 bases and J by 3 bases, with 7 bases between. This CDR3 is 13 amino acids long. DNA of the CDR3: TGTGCCACCAGTGAACGGGGGACAGATACGCAGTATTTT. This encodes CATSERGTDTQYF.

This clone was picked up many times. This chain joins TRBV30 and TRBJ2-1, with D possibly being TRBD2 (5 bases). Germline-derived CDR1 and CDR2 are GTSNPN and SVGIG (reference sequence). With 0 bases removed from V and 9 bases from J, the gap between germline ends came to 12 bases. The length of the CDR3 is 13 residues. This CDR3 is CAWSVKAEGEQFF. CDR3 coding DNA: TGTGCCTGGAGTGTTAAGGCCGAGGGTGAGCAGTTCTTC.

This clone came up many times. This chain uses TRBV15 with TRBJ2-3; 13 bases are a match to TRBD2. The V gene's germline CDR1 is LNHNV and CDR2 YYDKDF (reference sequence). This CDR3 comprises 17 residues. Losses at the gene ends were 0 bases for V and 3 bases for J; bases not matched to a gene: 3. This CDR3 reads CATSREGLAGSTDTQYF. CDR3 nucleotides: TGTGCCACCAGCAGAGAGGGACTAGCGGGAAGTACAGATACGCAGTATTTT.

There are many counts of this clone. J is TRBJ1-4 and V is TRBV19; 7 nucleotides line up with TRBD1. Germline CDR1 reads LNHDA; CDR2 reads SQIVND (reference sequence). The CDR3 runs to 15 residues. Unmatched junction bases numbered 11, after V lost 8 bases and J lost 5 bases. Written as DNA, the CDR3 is TGTGCCAGTCGCCCGAGCAGGGGGATGAATGAAAAACTGTTTTTT. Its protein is CASRPSRGMNEKLFF.

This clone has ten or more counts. The CDR3 DNA follows: TGTGCCAGCAGCTGGGGAGGACCCGAAAAACTGTTTTTT. Translating it yields CASSWGGPEKLFF. The gene calls are TRBV7-9 and TRBJ1-4; D is unresolved. Trimming took off 4 bases at V and 8 bases at J, with 11 bases between the two ends. The CDR3 length is 13 residues. In germline, CDR1 is SEHNR, CDR2 FQNEAQ (reference sequence). Complete variable domain (other parts from reference TRBV7-9 and TRBJ1-4): DTGVSQNPRHKITKRGQNVTFRCDPISEHNRLYWYRQTLGQGPEFLTYFQNEAQLEKSRLLSDRFSAERPKGSFSTLEIQRTEQGDSAMYLCASSWGGPEKLFFGSGTQLSVL.

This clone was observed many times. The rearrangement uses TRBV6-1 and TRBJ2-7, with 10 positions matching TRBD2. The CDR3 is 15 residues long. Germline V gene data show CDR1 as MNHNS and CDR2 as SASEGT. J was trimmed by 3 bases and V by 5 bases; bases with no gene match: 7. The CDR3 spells CASSYTPSGSYEQYF. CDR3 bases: TGTGCCAGCAGTTACACCCCTAGCGGGAGCTACGAGCAGTACTTC.